This T cell receptor beta chain derives from a study of shared clonotypes between healthy human individuals. Deep-level assay runs were performed. Produced via immunoSEQ multiplex PCR; TCRdb's table is partial and in-frame only. The data hold roughly 2.6 million clones, with roughly nine tenths observed a single time. This TCR was recovered from a man between 18 and 29 years old in good health. Sequencing was carried out using naive CD4+ T cells sorted from blood. Subset described: CD45RA+ positively selected.

CDR3 amino acids: CASVGGSYNEQFF. The CDR3 DNA sequence: TGTGCCAGCGTAGGGGGCTCCTACAATGAGCAGTTCTTC. The chain joins TRBV7-9 to TRBJ2-1, with D perhaps TRBD1 (6 bases). V gave up 8 bases and J gave up 0 bases, with 8 bases separating them. CDR3 length: 13 residues. Germline values: CDR1 SEHNR, CDR2 FQNEAQ (reference sequence).